This TCR beta chain appears in the sequencing data of a study of T cell responses to AZD1222 COVID-19 vaccine. Findings and caveats of the study: Just a handful of people given AZD1222 tested seropositive at baseline.

The CDR3 runs 16 residues. V lost 4 bases to trimming and J lost 1 base, with 16 bases between them. Looked up from germline, CDR1 is SGHRS and CDR2 is YFSETQ. Libraries were prepared by immunoSEQ multiplex PCR; TCRdb keeps only in-frame clonotypes and omits some of them. The table shows roughly 140,000 clones, with around 94% occurring only once. About this clone: Antigen unknown.

Source: peripheral blood, taken after recovery from COVID-19. This receptor was identified in an adult who had recovered from COVID-19. The gene calls are TRBV5-1 and TRBJ2-3, with TRBD1 as a possible D gene (7 bases). DNA for the CDR3: TGCGCCAGCAGCCCCCAGGGGGGTCGAGGCACAGATACGCAGTATTTT. Translation gives CASSPQGGRGTDTQYF.